What follows describes a single T cell receptor beta chain. The antigen this receptor binds is unknown. It has no much larger one-base neighbor in the sample; base qualities were not kept. The germline V gene encodes CDR1 MGHRA and CDR2 YSYEKL. V loses 1 base, J loses 6 bases, and the germline ends lie 5 bases apart. Including cysteine and phenylalanine, the CDR3 has 12 amino acids. Only the CDR3 DNA stays, 36 bases, in frame from base 1. Moderately to severely active disease, a Clinical Activity Score of at least 3, a NOSPECS grade of at least 4, and a duration under 3 months were present in ophthalmopathy patients. The study excluded patients with uncontrolled infections, other autoimmune diseases, pregnancy or lactation. Diagnoses relied on clinical symptoms, serum thyroxine and TRAb, thyroid ultrasound and orbital computed tomography. PBMCs were separated from roughly 10 ml of fresh peripheral blood using Ficoll-Paque density gradient centrifugation. Total RNA was extracted with Trizol reagent, and quality was checked on an Agilent 2100 Bioanalyzer.

This record comes from a study of T cells in Graves' hyperthyroidism and ophthalmopathy (dated by TCRdb to about 2019). With respect to the entire study: Peripheral blood was collected at initial diagnosis, before any treatment. A discovery cohort of approximately 97 patients, 43 with Graves' ophthalmopathy and approximately 55 with stable Graves' hyperthyroidism, was used to find distinguishing TCR V-J signatures. Whether ophthalmopathy could be predicted prospectively was tested in an independent validation cohort made up of about 18 hyperthyroidism patients plus 17 patients who later progressed to ophthalmopathy. The 90 to 100 discovery patients were randomly split 7:3 into training and test sets. In more than five Graves' hyperthyroidism patients, the study also compared T-cell repertoires from thyroid tissue with T-cell repertoires from blood. Following sampling, methimazole starting at 30 mg daily was given to hyperthyroidism patients, and high-dose intravenous methylprednisolone was given to ophthalmopathy patients. TCR Vbeta CDR3 sequencing of 120 to 150 peripheral blood samples (more than 40 ophthalmopathy, under 80 hyperthyroidism and 17 progressor patients) is reported in the paper. What the authors observed across the whole study: In validation, progression to ophthalmopathy was predicted by the model with 55% to 71% sensitivity and approximately 78% specificity, a median of approximately 7.1 months before onset. Blood samples also contained most of the expanded thyroid clonotypes (frequency above 0.001), which suggests that blood repertoires may reflect thyroid immune responses. In cross-validation, a model built on a 13 V-J signature told ophthalmopathy apart from stable hyperthyroidism with 87.88% sensitivity and around 81% specificity, and in testing the same model reached 80%/75%. Sample size was not statistically predetermined, and investigators were not blinded to group allocation.

The TCR beta CDR3 regions were amplified from RNA transcripts. For the first round of RT-PCR on the TCR CDR3, the HTBI primer set was used together with the Qiagen OneStep RT-PCR kit. The libraries were constructed in a second round of multiplex PCR and then size-selected and purified. The libraries were sequenced on an Illumina HiSeq2000 using paired-end 100 bp reads. In the source study's methods: SOAPnuke was used to process the raw data, with reads discarded if the reads contained adapters or uncalled bases, had a mean Phred below 15, or lacked an exact constant-primer or identifier match. High-quality paired reads were merged with COPE v1.2.5, and unique nucleotide sequences were defined as clonotypes. MiTCR v1.1 was used to align the clonotypes against IMGT TRBV, TRBD and TRBJ reference segments. Analysis was restricted to V-J combinations with a frequency above 0.0001, which covered about 99% of repertoires. A TCS score was defined as the ratio of F50 (clonal expansion) to E x V (chaos), with BLOSUM62-based TCRdist applied between CDR3 peptides within each V-J. Welch's t-statistics and random forest reduced around 550 V-J features to 13, which were used in a naive Bayes classifier (R e1071). TCRdb reworked the public reads: Q25 trimming with fastp, MiXCR clone assembly, productive beta chains retained. When rows share a CDR3 protein, they turn into one entry using the most common DNA and genes. TCRdb's processing, not the authors', yielded these V and J calls. This sample gives 500,000 to 750,000 distinct CDR3 sequences in total; 14% of them show up just once. About 6.6% of the sample goes to the ten largest clones.

The source is a woman aged 18-29 years with Graves' ophthalmopathy. Sequenced input: blood. The chain is encoded by TRBV4-1 joined to TRBJ2-3; no D segment can be confidently identified. The CDR3 is CASSQAHDTQYF. The sequenced DNA: TGCGCCAGCAGCCAAGCCCATGATACGCAGTATTTT.